These 18 T cell receptor beta chains originate from one sample sequenced in a study of blood T cell repertoires in COVID-19. Sequencing was performed with immunoSEQ multiplex PCR; in TCRdb, only in-frame clones are kept and a portion is missing. The data show approximately 240,000 clones, with about 80% seen just once and nearly 5% held by the top ten. The sequencing input was peripheral blood. The receptors derive from a woman older than 75 with active or convalescent COVID-19.

The chain couples TRBV11-2 to TRBJ1-5; D not resolved. There are 14 residues in the CDR3. Germline V CDR1 and CDR2: SGHAT, FQNNGV. The ends were cut back, 5 bases at V and 1 base at J, with 9 bases in the middle. The CDR3 is CASSQTGSNQPQHF. DNA for the CDR3: TGTGCCAGCAGCCAGACTGGGAGCAATCAGCCCCAGCATTTT.

In its sample, this clone was seen once. The rearrangement uses TRBV3-1 (or the pseudogene TRBV3-2) and TRBJ2-7; perhaps TRBD2 as D (6 bases). The CDR3 is made up of 14 amino acids. The V end was cut by 6 bases, the J end by 7 bases, with 19 bases between. Germline loops: CDR1 LGHDT, CDR2 YNNKEL (reference sequence). The CDR3 DNA sequence: TGTGCCAGCAGTACCCTCGGCGGGGCAGGGGAGCAGTACTTC. Encoded protein: CASSTLGGAGEQYF.

CDR3 in amino acids: CASSRGTAQPQHF. The CDR3 DNA is TGTGCCAGCAGCCGCGGGACAGCACAGCCCCAGCATTTT. The J gene is TRBJ1-5, the V gene TRBV7-2, with 7 bases fitting TRBD1. This CDR3 has 13 amino acids. From germline, CDR1 is SGHTA and CDR2 FQGNSA. With 5 bases clipped from V and 7 bases from J, the junction kept 5 bases outside the gene matches.

V is TRBV7-2 and J is TRBJ2-5; D remains ambiguous. The CDR3 length is 11 residues. The germline gives CDR1 SGHTA, CDR2 FQGNSA. The ends were cut back, 6 bases at V and 7 bases at J, with 9 bases in the middle. CDR3 sequence: CASRKQWTQYF. As DNA, the CDR3 is TGTGCCAGCAGGAAACAGTGGACCCAGTACTTC.

The chain combines TRBV4-1 with TRBJ2-5; no clear D. The germline V and J ends were trimmed by 3 bases and 0 bases, with 11 bases remaining between them. The CDR3 covers 15 residues. Germline V CDR1 and CDR2: MGHRA, YSYEKL. CDR3 amino acids: CASSHPEAYQETQYF. The CDR3 bases are TGCGCCAGCAGCCATCCAGAGGCCTACCAAGAGACCCAGTACTTC.

The V gene is TRBV27, the J gene TRBJ2-5, with 8 bases matching TRBD2. J was trimmed by 6 bases and V by 1 base; bases with no gene match: 7. CDR1 MNHEY and CDR2 SMNVEV come from the germline V gene (reference sequence). There are 15 residues in the CDR3. The CDR3 nucleotides read TGTGCCAGCAGTTTATTGCCGGGAGGGCCCCAGACCCAGTACTTC. It specifies CASSLLPGGPQTQYF.

V usage is TRBV10-3 and J usage is TRBJ1-1; D may be TRBD1 (5 bases). Germline V CDR1 and CDR2: ENHRY, SYGVKD. This CDR3 region has 13 residues. With 4 bases removed from V and 2 bases from J, the gap between germline ends came to 8 bases. The DNA for the CDR3 is TGTGCCATCAGTGGCAGGGAAAACACTGAAGCTTTCTTT. Amino acid sequence: CAISGRENTEAFF.

This chain connects TRBV30 to TRBJ2-1, with 9 bases fitting TRBD2. With V trimmed by 2 bases and J by 1 base, 3 bases remained unmatched. Per the germline V gene, CDR1 is GTSNPN and CDR2 is SVGIG (reference sequence). There are 15 residues in the CDR3. CDR3 bases: TGTGCCTGGAGTCCTCTAGCGGGGTCCTACAATGAGCAGTTCTTC. Protein product: CAWSPLAGSYNEQFF.

This chain links TRBV27 with TRBJ2-5, with TRBD1 matching 8 bases. CDR1 MNHEY and CDR2 SMNVEV come from the germline V gene (reference sequence). The CDR3 runs to 16 residues. The ends lost 0 bases at V and 4 bases at J; junction bases unmatched: 7. CDR3 sequence (DNA): TGTGCCAGCAGTTTATCGGGGGCAGGGGGCACAGAGACCCAGTACTTC. Encoded protein: CASSLSGAGGTETQYF.

The chain carries TRBV4-1 and TRBJ1-1; D might be TRBD1 (5 bases). The CDR3 is 15 amino acids. Germline V CDR1 and CDR2: MGHRA, YSYEKL. Trimming shortened V by 1 base and J by 6 bases, and 15 bases separated the two germline ends. CDR3 coding DNA: TGCGCCAGCAGCCAAGGCCGCAGGGCATCTGCTGAAGCTTTCTTT. Amino acid sequence: CASSQGRRASAEAFF.

The CDR3 loop is CASRLTGTYEQYF. CDR3 coding DNA: TGTGCCAGCAGGTTGACAGGGACCTACGAGCAGTACTTC. The genes are TRBV27 and TRBJ2-7; 7 bases align to TRBD1. Trimming took 6 bases from V and 2 from J; bases not matched to a gene: 4. This CDR3 spans 13 amino acids. Germline V gene data show CDR1 as MNHEY and CDR2 as SMNVEV (reference sequence).

The chain couples TRBV11-3 to TRBJ2-3; 8 bases fit TRBD1. Germline values: CDR1 SGHNT, CDR2 YENEEA. V dropped 5 bases and J dropped 7; count of bases not matched to a gene: 11. The CDR3 contains 15 residues. CDR3 loop: CASSRIQGVGNTQYF. CDR3 in DNA: TGTGCCAGCAGCCGAATACAGGGGGTGGGAAATACGCAGTATTTT.

To note about this clone: Other DNA sequences in the sample encode the same CDR3. V is TRBV7-9 and J is TRBJ1-4, with D possibly being TRBD1 (6 bases). Looked up from germline, CDR1 is SEHNR and CDR2 is FQNEAQ (reference sequence). Between the trimmed V and J ends, which lost 3 bases and 4 bases, there was a span of 9 bases. The CDR3 is 14 amino acids. The CDR3, as DNA: TGTGCCAGCAGCTTCGGACAGCTTAATGAAAAACTGTTTTTT. This sequence encodes CASSFGQLNEKLFF.

The V call is TRBV7-2, the J call TRBJ2-5, with unresolved D. The CDR3 totals 14 residues. V lost 4 bases to trimming and J lost 3 bases, with 12 bases between them. Germline CDR1 SGHTA, CDR2 FQGNSA. The CDR3 reads CASSYMSLKETQYF. CDR3 bases: TGTGCCAGCAGCTACATGTCGCTTAAAGAGACCCAGTACTTC.

A few counts support this clone. This chain connects TRBV7-6 to TRBJ2-1, with TRBD2 identical over 8 bases. The CDR3 length is 15 residues. The germline V gene encodes CDR1 SGHVS and CDR2 FNYEAQ. Unmatched junction bases numbered 8, after V lost 5 bases and J lost 5 bases. The CDR3 sequence: CASSPLGGDHNEQFF. The CDR3 DNA reads TGTGCCAGCAGCCCCCTCGGGGGGGACCACAATGAGCAGTTCTTC.

The chain carries TRBV10-3 and TRBJ1-2, with 7 bases aligning to TRBD1. The CDR3 runs to 13 residues. V trimming: 10 bases; J trimming: 0 bases; junction bases outside the gene matches: 5. Germline CDR1 ENHRY, CDR2 SYGVKD. For the CDR3, the DNA is TGTGCCACTCAGGGGGGAGCTAACTATGGCTACACCTTC. Amino acids: CATQGGANYGYTF.

The chain has TRBV2 and TRBJ2-1; D perhaps matches TRBD2 (5 bases). Trimming cost V 6 bases and J 9 bases, with 12 bases left between them. The CDR3 extends over 12 amino acids. Germline V gene sequence: CDR1 SNHLY, CDR2 FYNNEI. In DNA form, the CDR3 reads TGTGCCAGCAGGTTCACTAGAATTGAGCAGTTCTTC. Its protein product is CASRFTRIEQFF.

The chain recombines TRBV28 with TRBJ1-5; TRBD1 matches at 7 bases. The CDR3 contains 15 residues. The V gene end was trimmed by 0 bases and the J gene end by 2 bases; junction bases not matched to a gene: 1. From germline, CDR1 is MDHEN and CDR2 SYDVKM. The chain's CDR3 is CASSLWGTGNQPQHF. Written as DNA, the CDR3 is TGTGCCAGCAGTTTATGGGGGACAGGCAATCAGCCCCAGCATTTT.